This T cell receptor (beta chain) was found in a study of cytomegalovirus exposure and HLA in healthy donors. This CDR3 comprises 13 residues. Germline-derived CDR1 and CDR2 are SSHAT and FNYEAQ (reference sequence). The table came from immunoSEQ multiplex PCR; TCRdb's copy has only in-frame clones and leaves some out. The repertoire holds 60,000 to 65,000 clones, with almost 97% as singletons. This clone was counted a single time. Its matching antigen is unknown. Mismatch with germline at one junction end may stem from a read error. Whole-study results and caveats: Using the classifier, cytomegalovirus status was reportedly diagnosed with high specificity and sensitivity. Overall, around 160 TCR beta chains were annotated as cytomegalovirus-associated. Specific recognition of CMV antigens was confirmed in vitro for three chains (all CMV-associated). The tendency of first-cohort TCR clusters to co-occur in the roughly 130 validation repertoires emerged from a later analysis.

J is TRBJ2-5 and V is TRBV7-7; D remains unclear. Sample: PBMCs. This TCR was sampled from a woman under 30 in good health and CMV-seronegative. The DNA for the CDR3 is TGTGCTAGCAGCTTAGGCAGACAAGAGACCCAGTACTTC. This codes for CASSLGRQETQYF. Filled out from reference TRBV7-7 and TRBJ2-5, the complete variable domain reads GAGVSQSPRYKVTKRGQDVTLRCDPISSHATLYWYQQALGQGPEFLTYFNYEAQPDKSGLPSDRFSAERPEGSISTLTIQRTEQRDSAMYRCASSLGRQETQYFGPGTRLLVL.